Presented here are 9 T cell receptor beta chains from one specimen sequenced in a study of blood T cell repertoires in COVID-19. Here immunoSEQ multiplex PCR was the method, and the copy in TCRdb shows in-frame clones only, minus some. The sample lists approximately 16,000 clones, approximately 86% seen once, with approximately 55% in the top ten. The sequenced sample was peripheral blood. Receptors originate from a man aged 55-75 years with acute or convalescent COVID-19.

This chain links TRBV7-9 with TRBJ2-3, with 9 bases that match TRBD2. V shed 0 bases and J 2 bases; nucleotides not matched to a gene: 3. This CDR3 is 16 amino acids long. CDR1 is SEHNR, CDR2 FQNEAQ, per germline (reference sequence). CDR3 DNA sequence: TGTGCCAGCAGCTTAGCAGCGGGGGGAAACACAGATACGCAGTATTTT. Amino acids: CASSLAAGGNTDTQYF. The variable domain in full, completed from reference TRBV7-9 and TRBJ2-3, reads DTGVSQNPRHKITKRGQNVTFRCDPISEHNRLYWYRQTLGQGPEFLTYFQNEAQLEKSRLLSDRFSAERPKGSFSTLEIQRTEQGDSAMYLCASSLAAGGNTDTQYFGPGTRLTVL.

This clone was seen a handful of times. This chain connects TRBV10-2 to TRBJ2-1; D is unresolved. The germline CDR1 and CDR2 sequences are WSHSY and SAAADI. V lost 5 bases and J lost 0, with 8 bases in between. The CDR3 runs to 14 residues. CDR3 loop: CASSQLSSYNEQFF. For the CDR3, the DNA is TGCGCCAGCAGTCAACTAAGCTCCTACAATGAGCAGTTCTTC.

V and J are TRBV14 and TRBJ1-2; D remains ambiguous. Trimming took 4 bases from V and 0 from J, leaving 3 bases between them. Germline V lookup: CDR1 SGHDN, CDR2 FVKESK. This CDR3 is 12 amino acids long. This CDR3 is CASSPSNYGYTF. The CDR3 region has the DNA TGTGCCAGCAGCCCGTCTAACTATGGCTACACCTTC.

V gene TRBV2 combines with J gene TRBJ1-5, with TRBD1 matching 10 bases. Germline V CDR1 and CDR2: SNHLY, FYNNEI. The CDR3 has 16 residues. Trimming removed 6 bases from V and 1 base from J; junction bases left unmatched: 6. The DNA for the CDR3 is TGTGCCAGCAGGGATCGGACAGGGGGAAGCAATCAGCCCCAGCATTTT. It specifies CASRDRTGGSNQPQHF.

CDR3 region: CASSSAGTDIQYF. CDR3 nucleotides: TGTGCCAGTAGTTCGGCAGGGACAGACATTCAGTACTTC. V usage is TRBV19 and J usage is TRBJ2-4, with 7 bases matching TRBD1. Germline loops: CDR1 LNHDA, CDR2 SQIVND (reference sequence). The CDR3 has 13 amino acids. Trimming took 5 bases from V and 8 from J; bases not matched to a gene: 6.

This clone was picked up one time. DNA for the CDR3: TGTGCCAGCAGTGGTCCGGGACAGGGGGTCCACGAGCAGTACTTC. This sequence encodes CASSGPGQGVHEQYF. The chain combines TRBV25-1 with TRBJ2-7, with TRBD1 matching 11 bases. V lost 4 bases, J lost 5 bases, and 7 bases stayed unmatched. Per germline, CDR1 MGHDK and CDR2 SYGVNS. This CDR3 region has 15 residues.

The CDR3 region has the DNA TGTGCCAGCAGCCAAAGCTGGGACTCCGCTGGCTACACCTTC. It translates to CASSQSWDSAGYTF. The gene calls are TRBV11-2 and TRBJ1-2, with D possibly matching TRBD1 (5 bases). The germline gives CDR1 SGHAT, CDR2 FQNNGV. CDR3 length: 14 amino acids. V shed 5 bases and J shed 7 bases, with 17 bases lying between them.

V gene TRBV6-2 or TRBV6-3 combines with J gene TRBJ1-4; D is possibly TRBD1 (5 bases). The CDR3 is 15 amino acids. Germline V CDR1 and CDR2: MNHEY, SVGEGT. Trimming pared 6 bases from V and 0 bases from J, leaving 11 bases between. CDR3 sequence (DNA): TGTGCCAGCAGCTCCGACAGTCCAACTAATGAAAAACTGTTTTTT. It yields the protein CASSSDSPTNEKLFF.

This sequence joins TRBV30 and TRBJ1-1; the match to TRBD1 covers 9 bases. The CDR3 sequence is 15 residues long. The germline V gene encodes CDR1 GTSNPN and CDR2 SVGIG (reference sequence). Germline trimming cut 8 bases from V and 2 bases from J; bases unmatched to any gene: 12. The CDR3 sequence is CASQQGAAPNTEAFF. The CDR3 nucleotides read TGTGCCAGCCAACAGGGGGCGGCCCCTAACACTGAAGCTTTCTTT.